Following are 8 T cell receptor beta chains from one sample sequenced in a study of blood T cell repertoires in COVID-19. TCRdb's copy holds only in-frame clones and misses some; the assay was immunoSEQ multiplex PCR. The table shows hundreds of thousands of clones, with roughly nine tenths occurring only once. The material sequenced was peripheral blood. All receptors derive from a woman aged 30 to 39 with COVID-19, enrolled during active disease.

The chain has TRBV24-1 and TRBJ2-1; maybe TRBD2 (6 bases). V was clipped by 3 bases and J by 0 bases, with 11 bases between them. Germline CDR1 and CDR2: KGHDR and SFDVKD. CDR3 length: 16 amino acids. The CDR3 protein is CATSDVAGPSYNEQFF. CDR3 DNA: TGTGCCACCAGTGATGTGGCGGGGCCCTCCTACAATGAGCAGTTCTTC.

This CDR3 is CASSPRGGWTYNEQFF. The CDR3 DNA reads as TGTGCCAGCAGCCCCCGTGGGGGGTGGACCTACAATGAGCAGTTCTTC. The chain combines TRBV9 with TRBJ2-1; perhaps TRBD2 as D (6 bases). The germline gives CDR1 SGDLS, CDR2 YYNGEE. This CDR3 comprises 16 residues. The ends were cut back, 4 bases at V and 2 bases at J, with 16 bases in the middle. Variable domain in full (rest from reference TRBV9 and TRBJ2-1): DSGVTQTPKHLITATGQRVTLRCSPRSGDLSVYWYQQSLDQGLQFLIQYYNGEERAKGNILERFSAQQFPDLHSELNLSSLELGDSALYFCASSPRGGWTYNEQFFGPGTRLTVL.

The chain carries TRBV13 and TRBJ2-5; 8 bases agree with TRBD1. Unmatched junction bases numbered 3, after V lost 2 bases and J lost 4 bases. This CDR3 comprises 14 residues. Germline V CDR1 and CDR2: PRHDT, FYEKMQ (reference sequence). CDR3 in amino acids: CASSLPGGRETQYF. The CDR3 DNA follows: TGTGCCAGCAGCTTACCAGGGGGCCGAGAGACCCAGTACTTC.

The V gene is TRBV11-2, the J gene TRBJ2-1; 7 bases line up with TRBD2. Losses at the gene ends were 0 bases for V and 3 bases for J; bases not matched to a gene: 8. Per the germline V gene, CDR1 is SGHAT and CDR2 is FQNNGV. The CDR3 is 17 residues long. The CDR3 DNA reads as TGTGCCAGCAGCTTAGATCGCCTAGCGGAACGCTACAATGAGCAGTTCTTC. Translating gives CASSLDRLAERYNEQFF.

This sequence joins TRBV27 and TRBJ2-5; D may be TRBD2 (5 bases). The ends were cut back, 2 bases at V and 5 bases at J, with 15 bases in the middle. Germline V gene sequence: CDR1 MNHEY, CDR2 SMNVEV (reference sequence). The CDR3 totals 15 residues. The CDR3 DNA sequence: TGTGCCAGCAGTTTAGCGCATCTCCCGGGGGAGACCCAGTACTTC. It encodes CASSLAHLPGETQYF.

The chain employs TRBV19 and TRBJ2-7, with 9 bases that match TRBD1. The CDR3 totals 14 residues. Germline CDR1 and CDR2: LNHDA and SQIVND (reference sequence). The J segment lost 3 bases and the V segment lost 6 bases, leaving 6 bases of the junction unmatched. CDR3 sequence: CASSQGQGNYEQYV. DNA for the CDR3: TGTGCCAGTAGCCAGGGACAGGGAAACTACGAGCAGTACGTC.

The J gene is TRBJ2-5, the V gene TRBV12-3 or TRBV12-4; tentatively, D is TRBD2 (5 bases). The CDR3 has 13 residues. Trimming took off 3 bases at V and 4 bases at J, with 9 bases between the two ends. CDR3 sequence reads: CASSFRGGETQYF. The CDR3 coding sequence is TGTGCCAGCAGTTTCCGTGGAGGAGAGACCCAGTACTTC.

The V call is TRBV3-1 (or the pseudogene TRBV3-2), the J call TRBJ2-5, with D possibly matching TRBD2 (7 bases). V dropped 0 bases and J dropped 13 bases, with 15 bases sitting between them. The CDR3 is made up of 13 amino acids. Germline V lookup: CDR1 LGHDT, CDR2 YNNKEL (reference sequence). The CDR3 region has the DNA TGTGCCAGCAGCCAAGAGTCCCGGGGGGCCCCGTACTTC. This sequence encodes CASSQESRGAPYF.